This T cell receptor beta chain was sequenced for a study of T cell changes during pregnancy in multiple sclerosis. This CDR3 spans 17 amino acids. Germline CDR1 reads SGHVS; CDR2 reads FQNEAQ. V lost 1 base and J lost 2, with 18 bases in between. Method: immunoSEQ multiplex PCR; TCRdb's copy keeps in-frame clones and lacks some. In the table there are about 41,000 clones, 94% of which are singletons. The starting material was CD8+ T cells from peripheral blood mononuclear cells, obtained in the third trimester of pregnancy. The chain combines TRBV7-8 with TRBJ2-7, with D possibly being TRBD1 (6 bases). The sequence came from a female donor with multiple sclerosis, enrolled in a pregnancy study. This CDR3 reads CASSLGIRRGNPYEQYF. The CDR3 bases are TGTGCCAGCAGCTTAGGGATCCGCAGGGGAAACCCCTACGAGCAGTACTTC.